This is a list of T cell receptor beta chains from one sample in a study of control samples from healthy donors and cancer patients. Produced via immunoSEQ multiplex PCR; TCRdb's table is partial and in-frame only. The repertoire includes around 20,000 clones, roughly 80% of them detected once, and roughly 26% sits in the top ten. The sequenced material came from PBMCs. The receptors shown here come from a man older than 75 with head and neck cancer. Both conserved end residues are part of each CDR3. D genes are given only for firm matches. Size is stated for part of the rows, as once, few or many counts, or as a class when the clone is expanded.

v_call	j_call	clone_size	d_call	cdr3_nt	cdr3_aa
TRBV7-2	TRBJ1-5	.	.	TGTGCCAGCAGCTCTCAAGCCACTCAGCCCCAGCATTTT	CASSSQATQPQHF
TRBV6-1	TRBJ2-3	.	TRBD2	TGTGCCAGCAGTGAATTAGATCAGCGGGGGAGCACAGATACGCAGTATTTT	CASSELDQRGSTDTQYF
TRBV5-1	TRBJ2-2	.	.	TGCGCCAGCAGCTTGGGGTCAGGAGGCACCGGGGAGCTGTTTTTT	CASSLGSGGTGELFF
TRBV7-9	TRBJ1-3	.	.	TGTGCCAACCTTGACTTTCTCGGAAACACCATATATTTT	CANLDFLGNTIYF
TRBV18	TRBJ1-6	once	.	TGTGCCAGCTCACCCTCTGGGGGGACCAATTCACCCCTCCACTTT	CASSPSGGTNSPLHF
TRBV5-1	TRBJ2-7	.	.	TGCGCCAGCAGCCCGACCCGGGGGACCCTTAACGAGCAGTACTTC	CASSPTRGTLNEQYF
TRBV2	TRBJ2-7	.	TRBD2	TGTGCCAGCAGTGCTAGCGGGAGCTCCTACGAGCAGTACTTC	CASSASGSSYEQYF
TRBV6-2/TRBV6-3	TRBJ2-7	.	TRBD2	TGTGCCAGCAGTCATGGACTAGCGGGAGTGCAGTACTTC	CASSHGLAGVQYF
TRBV11-2	TRBJ1-2	.	.	TGTGCCAGCAGCTTAGATCATAACTATGGCTACACCTTC	CASSLDHNYGYTF
TRBV6-2/TRBV6-3	TRBJ2-5	.	TRBD1	TGTGCCAGCAGTTCCCTTTGGACAGGGGGCGCCGGGTACCAAGAGACCCAGTACTTC	CASSSLWTGGAGYQETQYF
TRBV7-7	TRBJ2-1	.	TRBD1	TGTGCCAGCAGCCCCGGACAGGGAAACTACAATGAGCAGTTCTTC	CASSPGQGNYNEQFF
TRBV6-1	TRBJ1-4	.	.	TGTGCCAGCAGTGAAATAGTTTGGGGGGGGGATGAAAAACTGTTTTTT	CASSEIVWGGDEKLFF
TRBV18	TRBJ2-3	.	TRBD2	TGTGCCAGCTCACCAGCTAGCGGGAGCAGGGATACGCAGTATTTT	CASSPASGSRDTQYF
TRBV11-2	TRBJ1-1	few	.	TGTGCCAGCAGCCCCTCCGGGACATTCTTGACTTTCTTT	CASSPSGTFLTFF
TRBV18	TRBJ1-1	few	.	TGTGCCAGCTCACCCGACGGGTTCACTGAAGCTTTCTTT	CASSPDGFTEAFF
TRBV4-1	TRBJ2-3	.	TRBD1	TGCGCCAGCAGCCTTTGGGGACAGGGAACTAGCACAGATACGCAGTATTTT	CASSLWGQGTSTDTQYF
TRBV20-1	TRBJ1-3	.	.	TGCAGTGCTAGAGAGGGAAACACCATATATTTT	CSAREGNTIYF
TRBV6-2/TRBV6-3	TRBJ2-2	.	TRBD2	TGTGCCAGCAGCGAAACTAGCGGGAGAAACACCGGGGAGCTGTTTTTT	CASSETSGRNTGELFF
TRBV5-4	TRBJ1-2	.	.	TGTGCCAGCAGCTTGGAGAAGGGACTTAACTATGGCTACACCTTC	CASSLEKGLNYGYTF
TRBV3-1/TRBV3-2	TRBJ2-5	.	.	TGTGCCAGCAGCCCCTTGGGGGAGACCCAGTACTTC	CASSPLGETQYF